This record concerns one TCR beta chain sequence. Only in-frame clones appear in the TCRdb table, and some are missing; sequencing was by immunoSEQ multiplex PCR. The sample has a few million clones, 85% to 95% seen once; the top ten hold about 0.36%. In the CD4+ fraction, cells were divided into CD45RA+ naive and CD45RA-negative memory subsets. The data are from a study of shared clonotypes between healthy human individuals. Study-wide context: The study drew on a couple of women and a few men aged 18 to 49 as donors.

The CDR3 sequence is 13 residues long. The germline CDR1 and CDR2 sequences are SNHLY and FYNNEI. Trimming removed 8 bases from V and 6 bases from J; junction bases left unmatched: 8. The origin of this receptor is a man aged 18 to 30 in good health. Some clones in this sample may be carry-over from other donors' samples. Sequences were obtained from naive CD4+ T cells from PBMCs. Subset defined: CD45RA+ positively selected. V is TRBV2 and J is TRBJ2-7, with 9 bases that match TRBD1. CDR3 protein: CASRGQGPFEQYF. DNA of the CDR3: TGTGCCAGCCGGGGACAGGGTCCGTTCGAGCAGTACTTC.